The clone carrying this T cell receptor (beta chain) was picked up a small number of times. Participants, roughly 18 to 89 years old, spanned 25 or so US areas. Recovered Cohort 3 donors showed two negative PCRs, clearance, or symptom resolution. TCRdb's table, derived via immunoSEQ multiplex PCR, lists solely in-frame clones and lacks some. The sample includes 240,000 or so clones, 86% of them seen just once. The data derive from a study of blood T cell repertoires in COVID-19. Study background: COVID-19 samples, acute and convalescent, were from the United States, Italy and Spain. PBMCs, B-cell-depleted T cells, or T cells provided the cDNA or gDNA that made up the material.

V lost 5 bases and J lost 4, with 12 bases in between. CDR3 length equals 14 residues. CDR1 and CDR2 (germline): SNHLY, FYNNEI. What was sequenced was PBMCs or T cells enriched from blood (not recorded which). The rearrangement joins TRBV2 to TRBJ2-1; weak D call: TRBD2 (5 bases). The receptor was isolated from a woman aged 45 to 65 who had recovered from COVID-19. For the CDR3, the DNA is TGTGCCAGCAGTAAACGGGGAACGTACAATGAGCAGTTCTTC. It specifies CASSKRGTYNEQFF.